Reported below is one T cell receptor beta chain. No antigen is known for it. Per-base qualities were not stored, and no clone one base away is much larger. Library method: the immunoSEQ multiplex PCR assay. In TCRdb, the immuneACCESS table is reduced to in-frame sequences with V and J assigned. These tables do not hold every clone; where another copy was compared, an unresolved V gene accounts for under half, and the others remain unexplained. The sample table lists about 660,000 clones, 88% of them with a count of one. Of the sample, approximately 0.01% falls within the top ten clones. The record originates from a study of shared T cell receptors in the human thymus (dated by TCRdb to the early 2020s). Study-level background: The study examined how self-reactive, shared T-cell receptor alpha chains are generated in the human thymus.

These data also featured in a second study, about human thymus T cells. That second report states: In Finland, the donors were immunologically healthy infants who were having open corrective cardiac surgery for congenital heart defects. Thymus tissue was collected as surgical resects that were removed during corrective cardiac surgery. Biased V and J gene segment usage appeared to be present in both thymic and peripheral blood repertoires. The related research reported highly overlapping thymic TCR repertoires among unrelated individuals. The study used fewer than ten infant thymus samples plus four related peripheral blood samples to characterize TCR alpha and beta repertoires. Donor ages ranging from roughly 7 to 250 days were recorded, and a handful of male and a couple of female infants were included in the cohort. Thymocytes were freed from the tissue by mechanical means and kept at -70 degrees C as pellets of roughly 9-33 million cells. Genomic DNA was extracted from frozen cell pellets with a QIAsymphony instrument. The immunoSEQ multiplex PCR assay was used to amplify the TCRB and TCRAD loci from a standardized amount of quality-controlled genomic DNA. The amplicons covered the V(D)J region and were long enough to include the CDR3 and to identify the V and J genes. Amplicon sequencing was performed on an Illumina platform through the commercial immunoSEQ service. Primer bias and sequencing errors were corrected as previously described, and TCRAD and TCRB definitions were based on the IMGT database. immunoSEQ Analyzer 3.0 and VDJTools were used for repertoire analysis, which covered basic statistics, V/J segment usage, diversity estimates, rarefaction and pairwise overlap. Diversity was estimated using the Chao1, ChaoE, Efron-Thisted, Shannon and inverse Simpson indices, and was also estimated on datasets down-sampled to the size of the smallest sample. Repertoire overlap was determined by strict matching of CDR3 nucleotide sequence, V gene and J gene, and Jaccard-based multidimensional scaling clustering was applied. On average, thymus samples yielded around 810,000 unique TCRB clonotypes, whereas blood samples yielded 70,000 to 100,000.

Sequencing was done on a sample of thymocytes. The TCR sequence derives from a boy younger than two with a congenital heart defect. Donor details come from another sample of the same person, matched by shared clones.

The CDR3 reads as follows: CASSLGRQSYEQYF. The DNA sequence is given as TGTGCCAGCAGCTTAGGGAGACAGTCCTACGAGCAGTACTTC. The chain is assembled from TRBV11-2 and TRBJ2-7; the D region possibly corresponds to TRBD1 (5 bases align). The germline V gene yields SGHAT for CDR1 and FQNNGV for CDR2. Between the V and J ends, shortened by 1 base and 1 base respectively, the junction contains 8 bases. The CDR3 has 14 amino acids, counting the end cysteine and phenylalanine. The read is trimmed to its CDR3 DNA, 42 bases read in frame from base 1.